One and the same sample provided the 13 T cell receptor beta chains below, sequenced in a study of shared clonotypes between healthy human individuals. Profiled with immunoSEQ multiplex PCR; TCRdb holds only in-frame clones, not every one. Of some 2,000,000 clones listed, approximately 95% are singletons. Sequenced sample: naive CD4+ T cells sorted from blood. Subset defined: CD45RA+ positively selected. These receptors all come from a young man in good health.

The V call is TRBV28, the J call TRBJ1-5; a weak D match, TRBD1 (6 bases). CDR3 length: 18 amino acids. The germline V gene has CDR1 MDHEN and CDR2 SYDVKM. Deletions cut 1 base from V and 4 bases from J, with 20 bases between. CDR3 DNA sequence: TGTGCCAGCAGTTTATATACCCTTCGAAGGGGGTTTAATCAGCCCCAGCATTTT. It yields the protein CASSLYTLRRGFNQPQHF.

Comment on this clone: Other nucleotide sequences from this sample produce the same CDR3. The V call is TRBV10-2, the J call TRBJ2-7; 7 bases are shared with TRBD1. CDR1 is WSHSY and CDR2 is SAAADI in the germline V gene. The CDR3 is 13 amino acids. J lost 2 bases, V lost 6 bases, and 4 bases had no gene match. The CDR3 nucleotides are TGCGCCAGCAGCCTAGACAGGGCCTACGAGCAGTACTTC. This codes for CASSLDRAYEQYF.

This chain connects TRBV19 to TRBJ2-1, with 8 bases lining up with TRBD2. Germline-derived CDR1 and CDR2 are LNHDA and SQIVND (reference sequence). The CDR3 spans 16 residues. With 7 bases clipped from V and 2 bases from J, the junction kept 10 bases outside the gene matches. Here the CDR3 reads CASTRTSREAYNEQFF. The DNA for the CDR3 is TGTGCCAGTACCAGGACTAGCCGGGAGGCCTACAATGAGCAGTTCTTC.

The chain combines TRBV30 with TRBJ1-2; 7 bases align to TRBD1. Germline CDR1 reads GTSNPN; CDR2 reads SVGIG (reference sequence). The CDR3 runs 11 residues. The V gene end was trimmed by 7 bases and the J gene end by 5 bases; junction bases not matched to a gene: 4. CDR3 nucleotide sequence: TGTGCCTTCGGGACAGATTATGGCTACACCTTC. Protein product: CAFGTDYGYTF.

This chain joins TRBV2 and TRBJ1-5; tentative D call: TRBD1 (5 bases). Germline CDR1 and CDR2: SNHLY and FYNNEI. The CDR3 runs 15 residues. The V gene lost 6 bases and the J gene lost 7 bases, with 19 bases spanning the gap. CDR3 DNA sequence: TGTGCCAGCAGAGGGGCAGGGACCCTCGCCCAGCCCCAGCATTTT. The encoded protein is CASRGAGTLAQPQHF.

The CDR3 protein is CASSFTTGGSSPLHF. CDR3 nucleotide sequence: TGTGCCAGCAGTTTTACCACAGGGGGTAGTTCACCCCTCCACTTT. V gene TRBV11-2 combines with J gene TRBJ1-6, with 8 nucleotides matching TRBD1. CDR1 and CDR2 from the germline V gene are SGHAT and FQNNGV. This CDR3 spans 15 amino acids. Unmatched junction bases numbered 10, after V lost 6 bases and J lost 9 bases.

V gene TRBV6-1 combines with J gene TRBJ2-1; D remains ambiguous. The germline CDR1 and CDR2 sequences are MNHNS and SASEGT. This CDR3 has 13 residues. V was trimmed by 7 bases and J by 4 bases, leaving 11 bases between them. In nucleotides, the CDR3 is TGTGCCAGCAACAACCAGTCATACAATGAGCAGTTCTTC. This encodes CASNNQSYNEQFF.

The CDR3 region is CASSYSSRDSGNTIYF. CDR3 in DNA: TGTGCCAGCAGTTACTCGTCCAGGGACTCTGGAAACACCATATATTTT. The chain couples TRBV6-5 to TRBJ1-3; a possible D gene is TRBD1 (5 bases). The CDR3 sequence is 16 residues long. Trimming removed 0 bases at V and 0 bases at J, with 9 bases between. Germline values: CDR1 MNHEY, CDR2 SVGAGI.

CDR3 in amino acids: CSYRGANEKLFF. Here the CDR3 DNA reads TGCAGCTATCGGGGAGCAAATGAAAAACTGTTTTTT. V is TRBV29-1 and J is TRBJ1-4; no clear D gene. V shed 8 bases and J shed 5 bases, with 12 bases lying between them. The CDR3 is 12 residues long. Germline CDR1 and CDR2: SQVTM and ANQGSEA. Together with reference TRBV29-1 and TRBJ1-4, the CDR3 gives the full variable domain: SAVISQKPSRDICQRGTSLTIQCQVDSQVTMMFWYRQQPGQSLTLIATANQGSEATYESGFVIDKFPISRPNLTFSTLTVSNMSPEDSSIYLCSYRGANEKLFFGSGTQLSVL.

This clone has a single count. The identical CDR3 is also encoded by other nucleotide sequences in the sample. CDR3 protein: CASSPTGLAGSYEQYF. CDR3 coding DNA: TGTGCCAGCAGCCCGACGGGACTAGCGGGCTCCTACGAGCAGTACTTC. The gene calls are TRBV7-2 and TRBJ2-7; TRBD2 agrees at 12 bases. Germline V lookup: CDR1 SGHTA, CDR2 FQGNSA. With V trimmed by 5 bases and J by 0 bases, 5 bases remained unmatched. The CDR3 covers 16 residues.

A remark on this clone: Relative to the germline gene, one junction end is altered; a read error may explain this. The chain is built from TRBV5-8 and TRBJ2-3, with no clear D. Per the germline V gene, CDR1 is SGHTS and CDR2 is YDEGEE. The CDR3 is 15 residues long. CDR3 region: CASSLRGGSTYTQYF. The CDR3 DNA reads TGTGCCAGCAGCTTGCGTGGTGGTAGCACATATACGCAGTATTTT.

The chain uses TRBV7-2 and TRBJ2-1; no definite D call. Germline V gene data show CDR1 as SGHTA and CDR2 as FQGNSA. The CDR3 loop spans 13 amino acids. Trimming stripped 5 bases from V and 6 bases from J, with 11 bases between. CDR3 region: CASSRPGSNEQFF. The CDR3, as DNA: TGTGCCAGCAGCCGCCCGGGCAGCAATGAGCAGTTCTTC.

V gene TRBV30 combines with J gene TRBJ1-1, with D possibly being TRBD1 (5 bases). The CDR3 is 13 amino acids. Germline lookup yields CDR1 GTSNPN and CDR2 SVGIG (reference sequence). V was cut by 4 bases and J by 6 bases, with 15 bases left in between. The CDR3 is CAWTLALGAEAFF. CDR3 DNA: TGTGCCTGGACCCTAGCTCTGGGGGCTGAAGCTTTCTTT. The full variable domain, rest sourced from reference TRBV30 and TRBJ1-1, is SQTIHQWPATLVQPVGSPLSLECTVEGTSNPNLYWYRQAAGRGLQLLFYSVGIGQISSEVPQNLSASRPQDRQFILSSKKLLLSDSGFYLCAWTLALGAEAFFGQGTRLTVV.